The entry that follows covers one T cell receptor (beta chain) sequence. The sample is drawn from a study of shared clonotypes between healthy human individuals. For the study at large: For every donor, three CD4 naive, three CD4 memory, two CD8 naive and one CD8 memory plates were used.

Measured with immunoSEQ multiplex PCR; TCRdb has only the in-frame clones, and not every one. The sample consists of about 1 million clones, about 74% of them appearing once. Germline CDR1 reads SGHRS; CDR2 reads YFSETQ. The V gene end was trimmed by 0 bases and the J gene end by 8 bases; junction bases not matched to a gene: 10. This CDR3 comprises 15 residues. The chain combines TRBV5-1 with TRBJ1-2, with TRBD1 matching 7 bases. This clonotype was sampled from a man younger than 35 in good health. Sequencing used memory CD4+ T cells sorted from blood. The subset denotes: CD45RA-negative fraction. The CDR3 DNA sequence: TGCGCCAGCAGCTTGGAGGGGACAGCTACTGGGGGCTACACCTTC. Translation: CASSLEGTATGGYTF.